This T cell receptor (beta chain) was found in a study of T cells in localized non-small cell lung cancer. Points from the study as a whole: A denser population of T cells in blood accompanied longer overall survival.

The CDR3 is 14 residues long. Deletions cut 0 bases from V and 10 bases from J, with 13 bases between. Germline-derived CDR1 and CDR2 are ENHRY and SYGVKD. Clones were sequenced by immunoSEQ multiplex PCR, and TCRdb holds only the in-frame ones, with some missing. The table has about 91,000 clones, about 87% seen once. A word on this clone: The antigen remains undetermined.

The specimen was peripheral blood, collected before any cancer treatment. The receptor's source is a man aged 40-75 years with stage I squamous cell lung carcinoma. The chain links TRBV10-3 to TRBJ2-1; D unresolved. CDR3 bases: TGTGCCATCAGTGAGTCAGGCGACGCCAACGAGCAGTTCTTC. Protein: CAISESGDANEQFF.